The 17 T cell receptor beta chains in this list originate from one sample, sequenced in a study of T-cell reconstitution after alpha-beta-depleted transplantation in children. Unique molecular identifiers featured in how the TCRbeta library was prepared. TCRdb used MiXCR to reprocess the PCR reads, holding one entry per CDR3 protein. The data hold about 120,000 distinct CDR3 sequences, with around 10% observed a single time. Sequenced material: PBMCs from the stem cell graft donor, taken from the stem cell graft. These receptors all come from a human donor who donated a stem cell graft to a child with acute lymphoblastic leukemia.

The sample holds many counts of this clonotype. The chain uses TRBV29-1 and TRBJ2-5, with D tentatively TRBD1 or TRBD2 (6 bases each). The length of the CDR3 is 15 residues. V lost 4 bases, J lost 2 bases, and 17 bases lay in between. Per germline, CDR1 SQVTM and CDR2 ANQGSEA. The CDR3 spells CSVGLGTSLQETQYF. CDR3 bases: TGCAGCGTTGGACTAGGGACATCCTTACAAGAGACCCAGTACTTC.

This chain uses TRBV4-2 with TRBJ1-2; no definite D call. The CDR3 contains 15 residues. Trimming left V 1 base short and J 3 bases short, with 12 bases between. Germline V CDR1 and CDR2: LGHNA, YNFKEQ. CDR3 in amino acids: CASSQGRNRYYGYTF. CDR3 DNA sequence: TGTGCCAGCAGCCAAGGTCGGAACAGATACTATGGCTACACCTTC.

This clonotype was detected only a few times. Germline is not matched at one junction end, which may reflect a read error. This chain joins TRBV7-7 and TRBJ1-1, with a tentative D call TRBD1 (5 bases). CDR3 size: 13 residues. CDR1 and CDR2 from the germline V gene are SSHAT and FNYEAQ (reference sequence). CDR3 sequence (DNA): TGTGCTAGCAGCTTCCGCGCCGGGACGGAAGCTTTCTTT. As protein: CASSFRAGTEAFF.

This clonotype occurred many times. The CDR3 DNA reads as TGTGCCAGCAGTCTAGGACAGGGCGGGAACTATGGCTACACCTTC. It translates to CASSLGQGGNYGYTF. V is TRBV6-1 and J is TRBJ1-2; 8 bases agree with TRBD1. Looked up from germline, CDR1 is MNHNS and CDR2 is SASEGT. The CDR3 totals 15 residues. V shed 5 bases, J shed 2 bases, and the junction held 7 bases outside the gene matches.

This clonotype was seen at least ten times. V usage is TRBV24-1 and J usage is TRBJ2-3; D is tentatively TRBD1 or TRBD2 (5 bases each). The CDR3 has 15 residues. The ends were cut back, 4 bases at V and 1 base at J, with 11 bases in the middle. The germline CDR1 and CDR2 sequences are KGHDR and SFDVKD. The CDR3 spells CATSEGVGGTDTQYF. Written as DNA, the CDR3 is TGTGCCACCAGTGAGGGGGTGGGAGGCACAGATACGCAGTATTTT.

This clonotype has a count of ten or more. CDR3 residues: CASSQGSEQGSTIYF. The CDR3 nucleotides are TGCGCCAGCAGCCAGGGGTCGGAACAAGGGTCCACCATATATTTT. The V gene is TRBV5-1, the J gene TRBJ1-3, with TRBD1 as a possible D gene (6 bases). Trimming stripped 4 bases from V and 9 bases from J, with 20 bases between. The CDR3 has 15 amino acids. Looked up from germline, CDR1 is SGHRS and CDR2 is YFSETQ.

There are many counts of this clonotype. This sequence joins TRBV7-2 and TRBJ2-1; D gene uncertain. V lost 1 base and J 9 bases, leaving 7 bases between the germline ends. The CDR3 contains 12 residues. Germline assignment: CDR1 SGHTA and CDR2 FQGNSA. CDR3: CASSLETLEQFF. The CDR3 DNA follows: TGTGCCAGCAGCTTAGAAACCCTTGAGCAGTTCTTC.

There are many counts of this clonotype. The chain recombines TRBV11-2 with TRBJ2-7; a possible D gene is TRBD1 (5 bases). Per germline, CDR1 SGHAT and CDR2 FQNNGV. This CDR3 comprises 16 residues. V lost 3 bases to trimming and J lost 0 bases, with 15 bases between them. The CDR3 DNA reads as TGTGCCAGCAGCTTGGGGCAGCCTAAAATCTCCTACGAGCAGTACTTC. The encoded protein is CASSLGQPKISYEQYF. Full variable domain (missing parts from reference TRBV11-2 and TRBJ2-7): EAGVAQSPRYKIIEKRQSVAFWCNPISGHATLYWYQQILGQGPKLLIQFQNNGVVDDSQLPKDRFSAERLKGVDSTLKIQPAKLEDSAVYLCASSLGQPKISYEQYFGPGTRLTVT.

In this sample, this clonotype turned up many times. The chain employs TRBV12-3 or TRBV12-4 and TRBJ1-1; maybe TRBD1 (6 bases). Trimming cost V 8 bases and J 0 bases, with 13 bases left between them. This CDR3 contains 14 residues. This CDR3 reads CASGYRALNTEAFF. CDR3 DNA: TGTGCCAGCGGATACAGGGCCCTGAACACTGAAGCTTTCTTT.

This clonotype showed up many times. V usage is TRBV7-9 and J usage is TRBJ2-1; 7 nucleotides agree with TRBD1. Germline loops: CDR1 SEHNR, CDR2 FQNEAQ (reference sequence). Trimming removed 5 bases from V and 7 bases from J; junction bases left unmatched: 8. CDR3 size: 14 residues. The CDR3 nucleotides read TGTGCCAGCAGCGTACGACAGGGTAGGAATGAGCAGTTCTTC. Its translation is CASSVRQGRNEQFF.

This clonotype was observed many times. This rearrangement joins TRBV12-3 or TRBV12-4 to TRBJ2-1; no firm D call. This CDR3 contains 13 residues. The V gene lost 3 bases and the J gene lost 6 bases, with 9 bases spanning the gap. The CDR3 loop reads CASSFFSGNEQFF. CDR3 coding DNA: TGTGCCAGCAGTTTTTTTTCGGGCAATGAGCAGTTCTTC.

This clonotype was counted many times. This chain joins TRBV9 and TRBJ2-5, with TRBD2 matching 8 bases. The trim removed 0 bases at V and 5 bases at J, leaving 6 bases unmatched. Germline lookup yields CDR1 SGDLS and CDR2 YYNGEE. The CDR3 is 15 residues long. The CDR3 protein is CASSVAGGPEETQYF. In DNA, the CDR3 is TGTGCCAGCAGCGTAGCGGGAGGGCCTGAGGAGACCCAGTACTTC. The variable domain in full, completed from reference TRBV9 and TRBJ2-5, reads DSGVTQTPKHLITATGQRVTLRCSPRSGDLSVYWYQQSLDQGLQFLIQYYNGEERAKGNILERFSAQQFPDLHSELNLSSLELGDSALYFCASSVAGGPEETQYFGPGTRLLVL.

The table lists this clonotype with many counts. The rearrangement uses TRBV5-1 and TRBJ2-2; no clear D. V shed 0 bases and J shed 7 bases, with 13 bases lying between them. The V gene's germline CDR1 is SGHRS and CDR2 YFSETQ. The CDR3 runs 15 residues. The CDR3 protein is CASSLGPAGNGELFF. The CDR3 DNA sequence: TGCGCCAGCAGCTTGGGCCCTGCAGGAAACGGGGAGCTGTTTTTT.

This clonotype was counted at least ten times. The chain joins TRBV5-6 to TRBJ2-2; no clear D gene. The CDR3 loop spans 13 amino acids. Looked up from germline, CDR1 is SGHDT and CDR2 is YYEEEE. Trimming removed 2 bases at V and 0 bases at J, with 2 bases between. DNA of the CDR3: TGTGCCAGCAGCTTTCCGAACACCGGGGAGCTGTTTTTT. It yields the protein CASSFPNTGELFF.

CDR3 residues: CASRRTVDGYTF. CDR3 in DNA: TGTGCCAGCAGGCGGACAGTCGATGGCTACACCTTC. The gene calls are TRBV2 and TRBJ1-2; D is perhaps TRBD1 (6 bases). The CDR3 extends over 12 amino acids. Deletions cut 6 bases from V and 6 bases from J, with 11 bases between. Germline V gene data show CDR1 as SNHLY and CDR2 as FYNNEI.

This clonotype was counted between two and nine times. The chain couples TRBV28 to TRBJ2-1; 7 bases are shared with TRBD2. Trimming took 7 bases from V and 5 from J; bases not matched to a gene: 11. Germline loops: CDR1 MDHEN, CDR2 SYDVKM. CDR3 size: 15 residues. In nucleotides, the CDR3 is TGTGCCAGCACCACTCCAGGCGGGGGAAACAATGAGCAGTTCTTC. It is translated as CASTTPGGGNNEQFF. The whole variable domain, filled in from reference TRBV28 and TRBJ2-1, reads DVKVTQSSRYLVKRTGEKVFLECVQDMDHENMFWYRQDPGLGLRLIYFSYDVKMKEKGDIPEGYSVSREKKERFSLILESASTNQTSMYLCASTTPGGGNNEQFFGPGTRLTVL.

This clonotype was seen repeatedly, ten times or more. The rearrangement uses TRBV12-3 or TRBV12-4 and TRBJ2-6, with a possible D match to TRBD2 (5 bases). Trimming stripped 3 bases from V and 0 bases from J, with 12 bases between. This CDR3 is 17 amino acids long. CDR3 nucleotides: TGTGCCAGCAGTTTTTGGGGAGCTTCCTCTGGGGCCAACGTCCTGACTTTC. Translated: CASSFWGASSGANVLTF.